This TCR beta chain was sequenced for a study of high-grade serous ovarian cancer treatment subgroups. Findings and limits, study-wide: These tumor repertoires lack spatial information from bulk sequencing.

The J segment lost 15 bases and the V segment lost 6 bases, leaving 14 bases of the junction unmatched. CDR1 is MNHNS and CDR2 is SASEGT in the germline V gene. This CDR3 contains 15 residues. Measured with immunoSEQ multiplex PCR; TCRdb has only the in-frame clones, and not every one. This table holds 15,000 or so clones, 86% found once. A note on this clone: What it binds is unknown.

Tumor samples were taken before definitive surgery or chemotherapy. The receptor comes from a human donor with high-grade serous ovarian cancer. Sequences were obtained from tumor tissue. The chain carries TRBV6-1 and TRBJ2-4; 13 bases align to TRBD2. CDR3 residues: CASRTGLAGISILYF. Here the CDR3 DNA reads TGTGCCAGCAGAACGGGACTAGCGGGGATCAGTATCCTGTACTTC.